The subject of this entry is one TCR beta chain. Antigen: not known. The data were produced by immunoSEQ multiplex PCR, yet TCRdb's version contains in-frame clones alone and is incomplete. The repertoire includes about 120,000 clones, 85% to 90% of them detected once, and approximately 3.5% sits in the top ten. This specimen comes from a study of T cell responses to AZD1222 COVID-19 vaccine. Turning to the study itself: The study pooled second doses at about 4 or about 12 weeks. Study-wide findings and caveats: Without day 14 samples, only post-peak T cell repertoires were studied. White British ancestry dominated among donors, who included more females, and clonal diversity was possibly underestimated.

The CDR3 has 14 residues. Germline values: CDR1 SGHAT, CDR2 FQNNGV. With V trimmed by 3 bases and J by 1 base, 2 bases remained unmatched. This receptor was obtained from an adult in good health. This sequence joins TRBV11-2 and TRBJ1-1, with 7 bases that match TRBD1. The material sequenced was peripheral blood, taken on day 0 of AZD1222 vaccination. DNA of the CDR3: TGTGCCAGCAGCTTTGGGACAGAGAACACTGAAGCTTTCTTT. Its translation: CASSFGTENTEAFF.